These 32 T cell receptor beta chains originate from one sample sequenced in a study of blood T cell repertoires in COVID-19. Sequencing was performed with immunoSEQ multiplex PCR; in TCRdb, only in-frame clones are kept and a portion is missing. The table shows some 12,000 clones, with under 95% occurring only once. The sample was peripheral blood. The receptors were sampled from a man aged 70-80 years with active COVID-19.

V gene TRBV5-1 combines with J gene TRBJ2-2; 7 bases match TRBD1. This CDR3 has 16 amino acids. Germline CDR1 SGHRS, CDR2 YFSETQ. Trimming took 4 bases from V and 3 from J; bases not matched to a gene: 9. The CDR3 coding sequence is TGCGCCAGCAGCGCCCGACAGGGACCAGACACCGGGGAGCTGTTTTTT. It encodes CASSARQGPDTGELFF.

The V and J genes are TRBV19 and TRBJ1-3; no clear D. The V gene lost 10 bases and the J gene lost 4 bases, with 11 bases spanning the gap. This CDR3 has 12 amino acids. In germline, CDR1 is LNHDA, CDR2 SQIVND (reference sequence). CDR3 sequence reads: CATERAGNTIYF. The CDR3 region has the DNA TGTGCCACCGAAAGAGCGGGAAACACCATATATTTT.

This chain links TRBV7-6 with TRBJ2-1; 9 bases align to TRBD2. Per the germline V gene, CDR1 is SGHVS and CDR2 is FNYEAQ. The CDR3 is made up of 19 amino acids. V lost 2 bases to trimming and J lost 7 bases; unmatched junction nucleotides: 18. The chain's CDR3 is CASSLYPPLAGVPGNEQFF. The CDR3 bases are TGTGCCAGCAGCTTATACCCACCTTTAGCGGGAGTTCCGGGGAATGAGCAGTTCTTC.

The chain uses TRBV19 and TRBJ2-5; possible D gene TRBD1, 5 bases. Per germline, CDR1 LNHDA and CDR2 SQIVND (reference sequence). V was clipped by 3 bases and J by 5 bases, with 16 bases between them. The CDR3 has 15 amino acids. The CDR3 spells CASSMGVQGAETQYF. CDR3 bases: TGTGCCAGTAGTATGGGTGTCCAAGGGGCCGAGACCCAGTACTTC.

Comment on this clone: One end of the junction varies from germline; a read error may be responsible. This sequence joins TRBV3-1 (or the pseudogene TRBV3-2) and TRBJ1-1; TRBD1 might be the D (5 bases). CDR1 and CDR2 (germline): LGHDT, YNNKEL (reference sequence). The CDR3 totals 14 residues. CDR3: CASSQVFDSSGDFF. CDR3 coding DNA: TGTGCCAGCAGCCAAGTGTTCGACAGCTCAGGAGATTTTTTT.

This rearrangement joins TRBV18 to TRBJ2-3, with 12 bases fitting TRBD2. J lost 1 base, V lost 6 bases, and 8 bases had no gene match. The CDR3 has 17 amino acids. Germline CDR1 and CDR2: KGHSH and LQKENI. CDR3 region: CASSRTRLAGGTDTQYF. The CDR3, as DNA: TGTGCCAGCTCTCGAACCCGACTAGCGGGGGGCACAGATACGCAGTATTTT.

The chain joins TRBV4-2 to TRBJ1-1; 7 positions match TRBD1. Germline V lookup: CDR1 LGHNA, CDR2 YNFKEQ. This CDR3 is built from 16 residues. The J segment lost 1 base and the V segment lost 1 base, leaving 6 bases of the junction unmatched. The CDR3 DNA is TGTGCCAGCAGCCAAGTTAAGGGGGCTGGGAACACTGAAGCTTTCTTT. Translation: CASSQVKGAGNTEAFF.

The genes are TRBV11-3 and TRBJ2-1; 8 bases are a match to TRBD2. Germline values: CDR1 SGHNT, CDR2 YENEEA. This CDR3 is built from 12 residues. V was clipped by 5 bases and J by 14 bases; unmatched bases: 8. The CDR3 DNA reads TGTGCCAGCAGCCTGGGACTAGTATCTGAGTTCTTC. Translating it yields CASSLGLVSEFF.

This clone was seen a few times. The chain employs TRBV28 and TRBJ1-1; D is possibly TRBD1 (6 bases). The germline V and J ends were trimmed by 4 bases and 4 bases, with 13 bases remaining between them. Germline CDR1 reads MDHEN; CDR2 reads SYDVKM. This CDR3 has 14 amino acids. The CDR3 spells CASSSPGGATEAFF. The CDR3 DNA sequence: TGTGCCAGCAGTTCCCCGGGGGGCGCCACTGAAGCTTTCTTT.

The rearrangement links TRBV7-6 to TRBJ2-2; 7 bases fit TRBD2. CDR1 and CDR2 from the germline V gene are SGHVS and FNYEAQ. V trimming: 4 bases; J trimming: 6 bases; junction bases outside the gene matches: 8. This CDR3 has 15 amino acids. This chain's CDR3 is CASSSLWGGAGELFF. The CDR3 coding sequence is TGTGCCAGCAGCTCTCTTTGGGGGGGTGCCGGGGAGCTGTTTTTT.

The V gene is TRBV3-1 (or the pseudogene TRBV3-2), the J gene TRBJ1-1; 9 positions agree with TRBD1. V was clipped by 5 bases and J by 4 bases; unmatched bases: 2. Germline CDR1 and CDR2: LGHDT and YNNKEL (reference sequence). The CDR3 is 13 amino acids. The CDR3 nucleotides are TGTGCCAGCAGCGCGACAGGGGGCACTGAAGCTTTCTTT. It specifies CASSATGGTEAFF.

The chain uses TRBV7-2 and TRBJ2-7; D ambiguous. Trimming pared 3 bases from V and 7 bases from J, leaving 10 bases between. Germline V gives CDR1 SGHTA, CDR2 FQGNSA. The CDR3 runs to 12 residues. In nucleotides, the CDR3 is TGTGCCAGCAGCTTGAGCCCCCGTGAGCAGTACTTC. It codes for CASSLSPREQYF.

The rearrangement links TRBV6-6 to TRBJ1-2; unclear D gene. The germline CDR1 and CDR2 sequences are MNHNY and SVGAGI (reference sequence). Deletions cut 5 bases from V and 0 bases from J, with 7 bases between. The CDR3 spans 13 residues. CDR3 nucleotide sequence: TGTGCCAGCAGTCCGACTTCTAACTATGGCTACACCTTC. This codes for CASSPTSNYGYTF.

V usage is TRBV19 and J usage is TRBJ2-6; 10 bases match TRBD1. The V gene end was trimmed by 6 bases and the J gene end by 4 bases; junction bases not matched to a gene: 12. Germline CDR1 reads LNHDA; CDR2 reads SQIVND (reference sequence). The CDR3 spans 18 residues. CDR3 nucleotides: TGTGCCAGTAGATCCGGGACAGGGGCAACTGCGGGGGCCAACGTCCTGACTTTC. Amino acid sequence: CASRSGTGATAGANVLTF.

The chain couples TRBV6-2 or TRBV6-3 to TRBJ2-2; 11 bases line up with TRBD1. The V segment lost 6 bases and the J segment 4 bases; nucleotides outside the gene matches: 4. The V gene's germline CDR1 is MNHEY and CDR2 SVGEGT. The CDR3 runs to 15 residues. Written as DNA, the CDR3 is TGTGCCAGCAGCTGGACAGGGGGCGCCACCGGGGAGCTGTTTTTT. Translating gives CASSWTGGATGELFF.

J is TRBJ2-3 and V is TRBV25-1; D is perhaps TRBD2 (5 bases). The germline gives CDR1 MGHDK, CDR2 SYGVNS. V was pared by 4 bases and J by 0 bases, with 11 bases between. CDR3 length equals 15 residues. The CDR3 sequence: CASSGSGLSTDTQYF. As DNA, the CDR3 is TGTGCCAGCAGTGGCAGCGGACTCAGCACAGATACGCAGTATTTT.

The J gene is TRBJ1-1, the V gene TRBV19, with D possibly matching TRBD1 (6 bases). The germline V gene encodes CDR1 LNHDA and CDR2 SQIVND (reference sequence). Trimming shortened V by 3 bases and J by 1 base, and 12 bases separated the two germline ends. The CDR3 runs 15 residues. In nucleotides, the CDR3 is TGTGCCAGTAGTATGGGGCCAGGGGCGAACACTGAAGCTTTCTTT. Amino acid sequence: CASSMGPGANTEAFF.

The rearrangement joins TRBV5-4 to TRBJ2-5; 7 bases are a match to TRBD1. CDR1 SGHNT and CDR2 YYREEE come from the germline V gene (reference sequence). The ends lost 4 bases at V and 4 bases at J; junction bases unmatched: 13. The CDR3 contains 16 residues. The CDR3 coding sequence is TGTGCCAGCAGCCAAAACCCCGAAGGGGGCGGAGAGACCCAGTACTTC. Its protein is CASSQNPEGGGETQYF.

The rearrangement links TRBV11-2 to TRBJ2-7; perhaps TRBD1 as D (6 bases). The CDR3 is 12 residues long. Trimming removed 2 bases at V and 4 bases at J, with 6 bases between. The V gene's germline CDR1 is SGHAT and CDR2 FQNNGV. This chain's CDR3 is CASSLQGYEQYF. In DNA form, the CDR3 reads TGTGCCAGCAGCTTACAGGGGTACGAGCAGTACTTC.

In its sample, this clone was seen once. The genes are TRBV19 and TRBJ2-7; D is ambiguous. The CDR3 spans 11 residues. Per the germline V gene, CDR1 is LNHDA and CDR2 is SQIVND (reference sequence). V dropped 3 bases and J dropped 7 bases, with 7 bases sitting between them. CDR3 bases: TGTGCCAGTAGTATGTCCCGTGAGCAGTACTTC. It encodes CASSMSREQYF.

The chain combines TRBV28 with TRBJ2-3; D may be TRBD1 (5 bases). CDR1 is MDHEN, CDR2 SYDVKM, per germline. Trimming stripped 4 bases from V and 4 bases from J, with 9 bases between. CDR3 length: 13 residues. The CDR3 here is CASSSQAADTQYF. CDR3 sequence (DNA): TGTGCCAGCAGTTCACAGGCTGCAGATACGCAGTATTTT.

The chain uses TRBV12-3 or TRBV12-4 and TRBJ2-5; TRBD1 might be the D (5 bases). The CDR3 totals 13 residues. Trimming left V 7 bases short and J 4 bases short, with 13 bases between. The CDR3 here is CASKKARAETQYF. DNA for the CDR3: TGTGCCAGCAAAAAGGCCAGGGCAGAGACCCAGTACTTC.

The chain links TRBV7-8 to TRBJ2-7, with D tentatively TRBD1 (5 bases). Germline V gene lookup returns CDR1 SGHVS and CDR2 FQNEAQ. This CDR3 comprises 13 residues. Between the trimmed V and J ends, which lost 2 bases and 5 bases, there was a span of 10 bases. The CDR3 DNA is TGTGCCAGCAGCTTATTGAAGGGGAACGAGCAGTACTTC. Encoded protein: CASSLLKGNEQYF.

The chain recombines TRBV9 with TRBJ1-1; 12 bases fit TRBD1. V lost 0 bases and J lost 7; bases outside the gene matches: 7. Per the germline V gene, CDR1 is SGDLS and CDR2 is YYNGEE. This CDR3 spans 16 amino acids. CDR3 residues: CASSVAPGQGAIEAFF. DNA for the CDR3: TGTGCCAGCAGCGTAGCCCCGGGACAGGGGGCGATTGAAGCTTTCTTT.

The chain couples TRBV6-5 to TRBJ1-1, with D possibly being TRBD1 (5 bases). The CDR3 runs to 15 residues. V dropped 5 bases and J dropped 3 bases, with 16 bases sitting between them. Germline V lookup: CDR1 MNHEY, CDR2 SVGAGI. The CDR3 coding sequence is TGTGCCAGCAGTCAAAGGGGCAGTTCAGACACTGAAGCTTTCTTT. It translates to CASSQRGSSDTEAFF.

J is TRBJ1-1 and V is TRBV11-3, with TRBD1 matching 7 bases. With 5 bases clipped from V and 4 bases from J, the junction kept 10 bases outside the gene matches. From germline, CDR1 is SGHNT and CDR2 YENEEA. The CDR3 loop spans 15 amino acids. In DNA, the CDR3 is TGTGCCAGCAGCCAAAGGACAGGCGAGGTCACTGAAGCTTTCTTT. As protein: CASSQRTGEVTEAFF.

V usage is TRBV7-2 and J usage is TRBJ2-1, with D perhaps matching TRBD2 (6 bases). Trimming shortened V by 3 bases and J by 5 bases, and 11 bases separated the two germline ends. Germline V gene data show CDR1 as SGHTA and CDR2 as FQGNSA. This CDR3 has 14 residues. The CDR3 nucleotides are TGTGCCAGCAGCTTGCGGGGCCTCGACAATGAGCAGTTCTTC. Translating gives CASSLRGLDNEQFF.

The chain employs TRBV24-1 and TRBJ2-1; TRBD2 might be the D (6 bases). The germline V and J ends were trimmed by 0 bases and 16 bases, with 9 bases remaining between them. Germline values: CDR1 KGHDR, CDR2 SFDVKD. The CDR3 loop spans 11 amino acids. CDR3 residues: CATSDLGRGFF. The CDR3 coding sequence is TGTGCCACCAGTGATTTGGGGCGGGGTTTCTTC.

Concerning this clone: Its ends do not fully match the called genes, so a read error is possible. The genes are TRBV6-5 and TRBJ1-6; 8 bases align to TRBD1. CDR3 length: 14 amino acids. Germline CDR1 reads MNHEY; CDR2 reads SVGAGI. Here the CDR3 DNA reads TGTGCCAGCACCCGACAGGGGTATAGTTCACCCCTCCACTTT. Translating gives CASTRQGYSSPLHF.

The chain carries TRBV7-8 and TRBJ1-1, with D unclear. The CDR3 extends over 13 amino acids. Germline V gives CDR1 SGHVS, CDR2 FQNEAQ. Deletions cut 4 bases from V and 0 bases from J, with 6 bases between. CDR3 sequence: CASSSTVNTEAFF. CDR3 in DNA: TGTGCCAGCAGCTCCACAGTGAACACTGAAGCTTTCTTT.

The chain combines TRBV5-8 with TRBJ2-1, with 8 nucleotides matching TRBD2. Germline assignment: CDR1 SGHTS and CDR2 YDEGEE. The ends lost 1 base at V and 6 bases at J; junction bases unmatched: 6. The CDR3 spans 15 residues. CDR3 DNA: TGTGCCAGCAGCTTGTTCGGGAGGGCCGTCAATGAGCAGTTCTTC. Translating gives CASSLFGRAVNEQFF.

The J gene is TRBJ2-5, the V gene TRBV28, with 7 bases matching TRBD1. Germline assignment: CDR1 MDHEN and CDR2 SYDVKM. The ends lost 7 bases at V and 4 bases at J; junction bases unmatched: 12. The CDR3 has 15 residues. This CDR3 is CASTKPLAGGETQYF. CDR3 nucleotides: TGTGCCAGCACCAAGCCCCTAGCAGGGGGAGAGACCCAGTACTTC.